This is a list of T cell receptor beta chains from one sample in a study of cytomegalovirus exposure and HLA in healthy donors. TCRdb's table, derived via immunoSEQ multiplex PCR, lists solely in-frame clones and lacks some. The sample records around 110,000 clones, roughly 69% being singletons. Sample: PBMCs. These receptors came from a woman aged 40 to 55 in good health and CMV-seropositive. Each CDR3 is given with its conserved first and last residue. The order of the fields is J gene, D gene, V gene, clone size, CDR3 protein, CDR3 DNA. The D gene is left open where the match is weak. Some rows mark clone size as missing; the rest say once, few, many or name a class of expanded clone.

j_call: TRBJ1-1
d_call: -
v_call: TRBV29-1
clone_size: few
cdr3_aa: CSAGGEGKAFF
cdr3_nt: TGCAGCGCCGGGGGGGAGGGGAAAGCTTTCTTT

j_call: TRBJ1-5
d_call: -
v_call: TRBV28
clone_size: -
cdr3_aa: CASSRRVRQPQHF
cdr3_nt: TGTGCCAGCAGTAGGAGGGTTCGGCAGCCCCAGCATTTT

j_call: TRBJ1-2
d_call: -
v_call: TRBV28
clone_size: -
cdr3_aa: CASSFPGQVYGYTF
cdr3_nt: TGTGCCAGCAGCTTCCCCGGACAAGTCTATGGCTACACCTTC

j_call: TRBJ2-1
d_call: TRBD2
v_call: TRBV7-2
clone_size: few
cdr3_aa: CASSLWASGSEQFF
cdr3_nt: TGTGCCAGCAGCTTATGGGCTAGCGGTTCGGAGCAGTTCTTC

j_call: TRBJ2-5
d_call: TRBD2
v_call: TRBV2
clone_size: -
cdr3_aa: CASSVGPRGPAGEETQYF
cdr3_nt: TGTGCCAGCAGTGTTGGGCCTCGGGGACCAGCGGGAGAAGAGACCCAGTACTTC

j_call: TRBJ2-2
d_call: TRBD2
v_call: TRBV7-2
clone_size: -
cdr3_aa: CASRVAGINTGELFF
cdr3_nt: TGTGCCAGCAGGGTAGCGGGGATCAACACCGGGGAGCTGTTTTTT

j_call: TRBJ2-5
d_call: -
v_call: TRBV23-1
clone_size: -
cdr3_aa: CASSHRRGQETQYF
cdr3_nt: TGCGCCAGCAGTCATCGAAGAGGGCAAGAGACCCAGTACTTC

j_call: TRBJ1-2
d_call: -
v_call: TRBV6-1
clone_size: -
cdr3_aa: CASSKNGEGIGYTF
cdr3_nt: TGTGCCAGCAGTAAAAATGGTGAGGGTATTGGCTACACCTTC

j_call: TRBJ2-1
d_call: -
v_call: TRBV19
clone_size: -
cdr3_aa: CASSVLAVNEQFF
cdr3_nt: TGTGCCAGTAGTGTTCTAGCAGTCAATGAGCAGTTCTTC

j_call: TRBJ2-5
d_call: TRBD2
v_call: TRBV7-2
clone_size: -
cdr3_aa: CASSGTLETQYF
cdr3_nt: TGTGCCAGTAGCGGGACTCTAGAGACCCAGTACTTC

j_call: TRBJ1-1
d_call: TRBD1
v_call: TRBV7-8
clone_size: -
cdr3_aa: CASSSTTGDTEAFF
cdr3_nt: TGTGCCAGCAGCTCGACGACAGGGGACACTGAAGCTTTCTTT

j_call: TRBJ2-2
d_call: -
v_call: TRBV11-2
clone_size: few
cdr3_aa: CASSFKNTGELFF
cdr3_nt: TGTGCCAGCAGCTTTAAGAACACCGGGGAGCTGTTTTTT

j_call: TRBJ2-3
d_call: TRBD1
v_call: TRBV7-8
clone_size: -
cdr3_aa: CASSLRRTGGTDTQYF
cdr3_nt: TGTGCCAGCAGCCTCCGTCGGACAGGGGGTACAGATACGCAGTATTTT

j_call: TRBJ2-1
d_call: -
v_call: TRBV7-9
clone_size: few
cdr3_aa: CASSHGYNEQFF
cdr3_nt: TGTGCCAGCAGCCACGGTTACAATGAGCAGTTCTTC

j_call: TRBJ1-5
d_call: TRBD1
v_call: TRBV6-1
clone_size: -
cdr3_aa: CASSENGQGSHQPQHF
cdr3_nt: TGTGCCAGCAGTGAGAATGGACAGGGAAGCCATCAGCCCCAGCATTTT

j_call: TRBJ1-2
d_call: TRBD1
v_call: TRBV6-5
clone_size: -
cdr3_aa: CASSYSWTGDGYTF
cdr3_nt: TGTGCCAGCAGTTACTCTTGGACAGGGGATGGCTACACCTTC

j_call: TRBJ2-6
d_call: -
v_call: TRBV6-5
clone_size: -
cdr3_aa: CASSYSFLSGANVLTF
cdr3_nt: TGTGCCAGCAGTTACTCTTTCCTCTCTGGGGCCAACGTCCTGACTTTC

j_call: TRBJ2-1
d_call: -
v_call: TRBV12-1
clone_size: -
cdr3_aa: CASSFAPARQGQRNEQFF
cdr3_nt: TGTGCCAGCAGCTTTGCCCCTGCTCGACAGGGCCAACGGAATGAGCAGTTCTTC

j_call: TRBJ1-2
d_call: TRBD1
v_call: TRBV19
clone_size: few
cdr3_aa: CASLPRTGAPARYGYTF
cdr3_nt: TGTGCCAGCCTCCCCCGGACAGGGGCCCCAGCCAGATATGGCTACACCTTC

j_call: TRBJ2-1
d_call: TRBD2
v_call: TRBV5-1
clone_size: -
cdr3_aa: CASSLVIAGGHNEQFF
cdr3_nt: TGCGCCAGCAGCTTGGTTATAGCGGGAGGGCACAATGAGCAGTTCTTC

j_call: TRBJ1-5
d_call: -
v_call: TRBV28
clone_size: -
cdr3_aa: CASSSPLGDMDSNQPQHF
cdr3_nt: TGTGCCAGCAGTTCCCCGTTAGGGGACATGGATAGCAATCAGCCCCAGCATTTT

j_call: TRBJ2-3
d_call: -
v_call: TRBV7-3
clone_size: few
cdr3_aa: CASSSGGLWPLDTQYF
cdr3_nt: TGTGCCAGCAGCTCCGGCGGGTTGTGGCCATTGGATACGCAGTATTTT

j_call: TRBJ1-4
d_call: -
v_call: TRBV9
clone_size: -
cdr3_aa: CASSAREGSEKLFF
cdr3_nt: TGTGCCAGCAGCGCTAGAGAGGGTTCTGAAAAACTGTTTTTT

j_call: TRBJ2-7
d_call: TRBD2
v_call: TRBV27
clone_size: -
cdr3_aa: CASSVLAGVFYEQYF
cdr3_nt: TGTGCCAGCAGTGTCCTAGCGGGAGTCTTCTACGAGCAGTACTTC

j_call: TRBJ1-1
d_call: -
v_call: TRBV7-9
clone_size: few
cdr3_aa: CASSLVAGVGTEAFF
cdr3_nt: TGTGCCAGCAGCTTAGTAGCGGGCGTAGGCACTGAAGCTTTCTTT

j_call: TRBJ2-7
d_call: TRBD1
v_call: TRBV29-1
clone_size: -
cdr3_aa: CSVEGGTGFSEQYF
cdr3_nt: TGCAGCGTTGAAGGCGGGACAGGGTTCAGCGAGCAGTACTTC

j_call: TRBJ2-1
d_call: TRBD2
v_call: TRBV2
clone_size: -
cdr3_aa: CASSGPLAETYNEQFF
cdr3_nt: TGTGCCAGCAGTGGACCACTAGCGGAGACTTACAATGAGCAGTTCTTC